The source of this TCR beta chain is a study of cytomegalovirus exposure and HLA in healthy donors. A note on this clone: Its specificity is unknown.

Study outcomes and limitations: In a later analysis, across HLA loci, associated TCR counts were highest for DRB1, lowest for HLA-C.

With 60 Vbeta and 13 Jbeta primers, the PCR was carried out. Profiled with immunoSEQ multiplex PCR; TCRdb holds only in-frame clones, not every one. The sample lists about 110,000 clones; more than 70% were seen once. The trim removed 0 bases at V and 3 bases at J, leaving 5 bases unmatched. Per germline, CDR1 LGHNA and CDR2 YNFKEQ. CDR3 length: 15 residues. This receptor was identified in a man under 40 in good health and CMV-seronegative. The chain couples TRBV4-2 to TRBJ2-7; 7 nucleotides agree with TRBD1. Sequenced sample: PBMCs. Here the CDR3 reads CASSQDWDRDYEQYF. Written as DNA, the CDR3 is TGTGCCAGCAGCCAAGATTGGGACAGAGACTACGAGCAGTACTTC.